This T cell receptor (beta chain) was obtained from a study of T-cell memory formation after mild COVID-19. Whole-study results and caveats: Contracting clones from day 15 to 85 had balanced CD4/CD8; later expanders favoured CD4+.

The V gene's germline CDR1 is MNHEY and CDR2 SMNVEV (reference sequence). The CDR3 loop spans 14 amino acids. With V trimmed by 4 bases and J by 4 bases, 4 bases remained unmatched. One entry per CDR3 protein results from TCRdb running MiXCR on the 5' RACE reads. The sample has under 600,000 distinct CDR3 sequences, about 20% seen once. Of note for this clonotype: The antigen remains undetermined.

The receptor was isolated from an adult woman who had mild COVID-19 (a few samples of this study predate the infection). Cell type and time point are not known. The rearrangement links TRBV27 to TRBJ1-5; 7 nucleotides line up with TRBD1. The specimen was PBMCs or a T cell subset sorted from them (not recorded which). CDR3 sequence: CASSSDRLNQPQHF. DNA of the CDR3: TGTGCCAGCAGTTCGGACAGGCTAAATCAGCCCCAGCATTTT.